This T cell receptor (beta chain) appears in the sequencing data of a study of Ad26.COV2.S vaccination and SARS-CoV-2 variants. Study-level background: Once or twice, 56 days apart, Ad26.COV2.S was delivered intramuscularly.

CDR3 size: 16 residues. Per germline, CDR1 LNHDA and CDR2 SQIVND (reference sequence). V was cut by 0 bases and J by 4 bases, with 13 bases left in between. Repertoires were generated with immunoSEQ multiplex PCR, while TCRdb's copy carries only in-frame clones and drops some. Of around 320,000 clones in the sample, 86% were seen once. Indicated treatment: 15 to 20 received Ad26.COV2.S at low or high dose, single or two shots; about five received placebo; per-sample allocation not given. On day 63 after the first injection, vaccine and placebo recipients gave samples. This receptor was obtained from a person aged 18 to 59 who received the Ad26.COV2.S COVID-19 vaccine or a placebo. The chain couples TRBV19 to TRBJ2-1, with D perhaps TRBD1 (6 bases). The sample consisted of peripheral blood, taken in a trial of Ad26.COV2.S vaccine versus placebo. CDR3 DNA: TGTGCCAGTAGTATAGATCAATTACAGGGATACAATGAGCAGTTCTTC. Encoded protein: CASSIDQLQGYNEQFF.